The 12 T cell receptor beta chains reported below all come from one sample, sequenced in a study of blood T cells in healthy people across ages. Sample-barcoded 5' priming and a J-beta primer mix drove a second PCR of 7 to 11 cycles. TCRdb used MiXCR to reprocess the 5' RACE reads, holding one entry per CDR3 protein. The sample has under 2,000,000 distinct CDR3 sequences; less than 50% are singletons. Input material: blood. The receptors come from a woman aged 40 to 49 in good health.

The chain uses TRBV5-6 and TRBJ2-1; no firm D call. The germline V gene has CDR1 SGHDT and CDR2 YYEEEE. With 10 bases removed from V and 7 bases from J, the gap between germline ends came to 18 bases. The CDR3 runs 13 residues. The CDR3 DNA follows: TGTGCCGGCACGGCTGGGGTGGAGAATGAGCAGTTCTTC. This codes for CAGTAGVENEQFF.

This clonotype was picked up a small number of times. The chain links TRBV6-5 to TRBJ2-1; D is possibly TRBD1 (7 bases). V lost 6 bases and J 0 bases, leaving 12 bases between the germline ends. Germline loops: CDR1 MNHEY, CDR2 SVGAGI. The CDR3 contains 15 residues. CDR3 region: CASRAGQLSYNEQFF. The CDR3 bases are TGTGCCAGCAGGGCGGGACAGCTCTCCTACAATGAGCAGTTCTTC.

The chain recombines TRBV6-5 with TRBJ2-5, with D tentatively TRBD1 (6 bases). The V end was cut by 4 bases, the J end by 1 base, with 10 bases between. The CDR3 is made up of 14 amino acids. Germline CDR1 is MNHEY and CDR2 is SVGAGI. The CDR3 region is CASSWTTGQETQYF. CDR3 nucleotides: TGTGCCAGCAGTTGGACGACAGGCCAAGAGACCCAGTACTTC.

Ten or more counts support this clonotype. This chain uses TRBV12-3 or TRBV12-4 with TRBJ1-2, with D perhaps TRBD1 (5 bases). This CDR3 spans 13 amino acids. Deletions cut 6 bases from V and 4 bases from J, with 12 bases between. This CDR3 reads CASSPDSVYGYTF. CDR3 DNA: TGTGCCAGCAGCCCCGACAGCGTCTATGGCTACACCTTC.

CDR3 amino acids: CASSRAPGETQYF. CDR3 nucleotide sequence: TGTGCCAGCAGTCGAGCCCCCGGTGAGACCCAGTACTTC. This chain joins TRBV25-1 and TRBJ2-5; no reliable D call. CDR1 and CDR2 (germline): MGHDK, SYGVNS. Trimming took 5 bases from V and 5 from J, leaving 12 bases between them. This CDR3 region has 13 residues.

The J gene is TRBJ1-1, the V gene TRBV11-3, with D unclear. This CDR3 region has 14 residues. V gave up 5 bases and J gave up 2 bases, with 12 bases separating them. From germline, CDR1 is SGHNT and CDR2 YENEEA. This CDR3 reads CASSHSGSNTEAFF. The CDR3 nucleotides are TGTGCCAGCAGCCATAGTGGTAGTAACACTGAAGCTTTCTTT.

The chain combines TRBV4-3 with TRBJ1-2; D remains ambiguous. Per germline, CDR1 LGHNA and CDR2 YSLEER. This CDR3 contains 15 residues. With 0 bases removed from V and 3 bases from J, the gap between germline ends came to 11 bases. CDR3 nucleotide sequence: TGCGCCAGCAGCCAAGAGATAGGACGGGACTATGGCTACACCTTC. Amino acid sequence: CASSQEIGRDYGYTF.

V is TRBV20-1 and J is TRBJ2-5; 8 positions agree with TRBD1. Germline V gives CDR1 DFQATT, CDR2 SNEGSKA (reference sequence). The trim removed 2 bases at V and 1 base at J, leaving 3 bases unmatched. CDR3 size: 14 residues. CDR3 DNA: TGCAGTGCTAGAACCGGGACAGGCCAAGAGACCCAGTACTTC. This sequence encodes CSARTGTGQETQYF.

The chain links TRBV5-1 to TRBJ2-5; 8 bases fit TRBD2. The CDR3 is 15 residues long. J lost 4 bases, V lost 0 bases, and 5 bases had no gene match. Looked up from germline, CDR1 is SGHRS and CDR2 is YFSETQ. In DNA form, the CDR3 reads TGCGCCAGCAGCTTGGGAGGAGCGGGGGTAGAGACCCAGTACTTC. This gives the protein CASSLGGAGVETQYF.

The chain carries TRBV9 and TRBJ2-5; possibly TRBD1 or TRBD2 for D (6 bases each). Trimming left V 0 bases short and J 11 bases short, with 20 bases between. The CDR3 is 15 amino acids. CDR1 is SGDLS and CDR2 is YYNGEE in the germline V gene. The DNA for the CDR3 is TGTGCCAGCAGCGTAGCGGGGGCGGCCTTTGGTGAGCAGTACTTC. Its protein is CASSVAGAAFGEQYF.

This clonotype was counted between two and nine times. The rearrangement uses TRBV11-2 and TRBJ2-5, with D tentatively TRBD2 (6 bases). V lost 1 base to trimming and J lost 0 bases, with 12 bases between them. Germline loops: CDR1 SGHAT, CDR2 FQNNGV. The CDR3 length is 16 residues. CDR3 nucleotides: TGTGCCAGCAGCTTAGCAGGGAGGAGGTACCAAGAGACCCAGTACTTC. Residues: CASSLAGRRYQETQYF.

This clonotype was seen only a few times. The chain links TRBV5-1 to TRBJ2-1, with TRBD2 identical over 11 bases. The junction had 5 bases not matched to a gene; V was cut back by 4 bases and J by 5 bases. The CDR3 runs to 15 residues. Germline CDR1 and CDR2: SGHRS and YFSETQ. In nucleotides, the CDR3 is TGCGCCAGCAGCGTGACTAGCGGGGCAAACAATGAGCAGTTCTTC. Translating it yields CASSVTSGANNEQFF.